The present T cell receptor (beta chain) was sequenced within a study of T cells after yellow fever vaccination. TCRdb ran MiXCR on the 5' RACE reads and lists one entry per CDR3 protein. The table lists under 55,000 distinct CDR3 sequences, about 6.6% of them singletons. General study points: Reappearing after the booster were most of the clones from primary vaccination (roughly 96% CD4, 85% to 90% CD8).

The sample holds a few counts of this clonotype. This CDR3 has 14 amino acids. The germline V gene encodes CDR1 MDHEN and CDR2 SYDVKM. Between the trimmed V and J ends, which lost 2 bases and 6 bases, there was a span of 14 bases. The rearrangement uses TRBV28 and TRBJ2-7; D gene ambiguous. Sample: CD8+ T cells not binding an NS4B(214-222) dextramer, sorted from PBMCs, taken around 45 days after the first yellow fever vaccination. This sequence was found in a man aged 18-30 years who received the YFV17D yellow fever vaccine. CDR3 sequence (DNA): TGTGCCAGCAGTTTAAATGCCGGGCCTGGCGAGCAGTACGTC. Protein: CASSLNAGPGEQYV.